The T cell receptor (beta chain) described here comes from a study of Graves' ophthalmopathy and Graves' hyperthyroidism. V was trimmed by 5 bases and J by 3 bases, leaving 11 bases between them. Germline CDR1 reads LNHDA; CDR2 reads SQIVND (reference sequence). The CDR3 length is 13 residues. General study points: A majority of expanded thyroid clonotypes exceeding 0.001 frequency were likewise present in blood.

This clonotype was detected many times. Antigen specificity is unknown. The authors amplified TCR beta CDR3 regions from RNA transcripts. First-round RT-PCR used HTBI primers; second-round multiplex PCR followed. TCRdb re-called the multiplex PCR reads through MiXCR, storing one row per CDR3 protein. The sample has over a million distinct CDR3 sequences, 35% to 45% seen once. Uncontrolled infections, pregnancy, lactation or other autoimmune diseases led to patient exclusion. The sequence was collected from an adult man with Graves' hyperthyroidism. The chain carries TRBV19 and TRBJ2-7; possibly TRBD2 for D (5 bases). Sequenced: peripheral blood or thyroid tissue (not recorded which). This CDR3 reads CASSDTAGYEQYF. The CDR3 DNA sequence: TGTGCCAGTAGTGACACCGCGGGCTACGAGCAGTACTTC.